These 4 T cell receptor beta chains came from one sample sequenced in a study of blood T cells in healthy people across ages. Sample-barcoded 5' priming and a J-beta primer mix drove a second PCR of about 6 to 12 cycles. TCRdb re-derived calls from the 5' RACE reads in MiXCR, one entry per CDR3 protein. The sample holds some 1.6 million distinct CDR3 sequences, roughly a third seen once. The specimen sequenced was blood. The receptors stem from a woman in her 30s in good health.

In its sample, this clonotype was seen many times. The chain is built from TRBV4-2 and TRBJ2-7, with D possibly TRBD1 on 7 matching bases. CDR1 is LGHNA, CDR2 YNFKEQ, per germline. V lost 1 base to trimming and J lost 2 bases, with 9 bases between them. This CDR3 contains 14 residues. In DNA form, the CDR3 reads TGTGCCAGCAGCCAAGGCAGGGGGGCCTACGAGCAGTACTTC. Protein: CASSQGRGAYEQYF.

The chain is built from TRBV7-6 and TRBJ2-2; D remains unclear. CDR1 is SGHVS, CDR2 FNYEAQ, per germline. The CDR3 sequence is 14 residues long. V lost 4 bases, J lost 4 bases, and 10 bases lay in between. CDR3: CASSSSYRTGELFF. In DNA form, the CDR3 reads TGTGCCAGCAGCTCGTCGTACCGCACCGGGGAGCTGTTTTTT.

This clonotype has at least ten counts. The chain has TRBV20-1 and TRBJ2-7; D remains ambiguous. The CDR3 loop spans 12 amino acids. Looked up from germline, CDR1 is DFQATT and CDR2 is SNEGSKA (reference sequence). Deletions cut 0 bases from V and 6 bases from J, with 9 bases between. The CDR3 coding sequence is TGCAGTGCTAGAGATCCAGAAGGCGAGCAGTACTTC. Protein sequence: CSARDPEGEQYF.

This sequence joins TRBV18 and TRBJ2-3, with a tentative D call TRBD1 (6 bases). This CDR3 has 15 residues. The V end was cut by 2 bases, the J end by 0 bases, with 9 bases between. CDR1 is KGHSH, CDR2 LQKENI, per germline. The DNA of the CDR3 is TGTGCCAGCTCACCAACACAGGGAAGCACAGATACGCAGTATTTT. This gives the protein CASSPTQGSTDTQYF.